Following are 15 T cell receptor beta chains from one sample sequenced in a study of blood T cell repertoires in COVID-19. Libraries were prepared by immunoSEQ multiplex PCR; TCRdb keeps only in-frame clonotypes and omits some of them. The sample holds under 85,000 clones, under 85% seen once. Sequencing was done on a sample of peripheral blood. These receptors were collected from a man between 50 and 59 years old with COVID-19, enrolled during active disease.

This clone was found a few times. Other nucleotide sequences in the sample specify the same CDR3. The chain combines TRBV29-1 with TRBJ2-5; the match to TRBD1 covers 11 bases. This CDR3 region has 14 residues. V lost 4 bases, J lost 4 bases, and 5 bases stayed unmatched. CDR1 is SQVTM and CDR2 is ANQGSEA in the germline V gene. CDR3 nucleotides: TGCAGCGTTGTAGGACAGGGGGCGGGAGAGACCCAGTACTTC. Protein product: CSVVGQGAGETQYF.

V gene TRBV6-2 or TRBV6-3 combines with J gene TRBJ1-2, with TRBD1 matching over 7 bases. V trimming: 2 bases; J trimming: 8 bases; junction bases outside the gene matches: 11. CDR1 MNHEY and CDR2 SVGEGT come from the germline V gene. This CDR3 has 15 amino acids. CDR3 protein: CASSYRGTGAAGYTF. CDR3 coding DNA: TGTGCCAGCAGTTACCGAGGAACAGGGGCGGCCGGCTACACCTTC.

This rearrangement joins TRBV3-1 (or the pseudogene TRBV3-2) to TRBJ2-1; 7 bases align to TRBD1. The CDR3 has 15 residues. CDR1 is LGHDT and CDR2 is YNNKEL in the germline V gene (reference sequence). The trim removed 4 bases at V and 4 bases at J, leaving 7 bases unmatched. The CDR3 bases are TGTGCCAGCAGCCCACAGGACAGGCCTTACAATGAGCAGTTCTTC. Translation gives CASSPQDRPYNEQFF.

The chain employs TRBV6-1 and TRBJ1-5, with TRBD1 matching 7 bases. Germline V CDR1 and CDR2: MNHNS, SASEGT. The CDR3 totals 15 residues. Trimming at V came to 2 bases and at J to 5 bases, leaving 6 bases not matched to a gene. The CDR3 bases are TGTGCCAGCAGTGAAAGACAGGGAAGTTATCAGCCCCAGCATTTT. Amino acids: CASSERQGSYQPQHF.

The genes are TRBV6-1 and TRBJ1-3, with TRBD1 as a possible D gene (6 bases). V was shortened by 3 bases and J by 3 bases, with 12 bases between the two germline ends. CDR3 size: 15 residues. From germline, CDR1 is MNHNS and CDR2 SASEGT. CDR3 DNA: TGTGCCAGCAGTGATGTACAGGGAATTGGAAACACCATATATTTT. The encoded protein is CASSDVQGIGNTIYF.

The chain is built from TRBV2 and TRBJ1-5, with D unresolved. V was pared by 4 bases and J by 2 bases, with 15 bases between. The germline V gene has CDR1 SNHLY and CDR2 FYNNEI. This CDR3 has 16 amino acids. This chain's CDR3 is CASSGVERIGNQPQHF. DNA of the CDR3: TGTGCCAGCAGTGGAGTGGAGCGTATTGGCAATCAGCCCCAGCATTTT.

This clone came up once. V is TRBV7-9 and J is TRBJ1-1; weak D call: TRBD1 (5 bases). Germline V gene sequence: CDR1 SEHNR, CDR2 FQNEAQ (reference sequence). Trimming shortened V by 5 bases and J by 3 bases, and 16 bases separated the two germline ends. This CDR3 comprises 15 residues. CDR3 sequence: CASSPTGGIDTEAFF. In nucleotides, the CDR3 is TGTGCCAGCAGCCCCACAGGAGGGATTGACACTGAAGCTTTCTTT.

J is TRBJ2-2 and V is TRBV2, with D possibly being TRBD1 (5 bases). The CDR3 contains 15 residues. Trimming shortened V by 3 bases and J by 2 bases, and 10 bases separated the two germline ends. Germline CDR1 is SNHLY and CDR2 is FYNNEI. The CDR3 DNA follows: TGTGCCAGCAGTGAGGGTCAGGGTAACACCGGGGAGCTGTTTTTT. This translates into CASSEGQGNTGELFF.

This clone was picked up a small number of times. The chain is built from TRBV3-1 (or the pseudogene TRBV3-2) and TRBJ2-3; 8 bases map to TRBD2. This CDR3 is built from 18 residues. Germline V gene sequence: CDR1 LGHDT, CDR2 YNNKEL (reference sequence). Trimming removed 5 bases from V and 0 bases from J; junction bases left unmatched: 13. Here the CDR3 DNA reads TGTGCCAGCAGCGCCCAGAGCGGGGGTCTTGCTAGCACAGATACGCAGTATTTT. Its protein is CASSAQSGGLASTDTQYF.

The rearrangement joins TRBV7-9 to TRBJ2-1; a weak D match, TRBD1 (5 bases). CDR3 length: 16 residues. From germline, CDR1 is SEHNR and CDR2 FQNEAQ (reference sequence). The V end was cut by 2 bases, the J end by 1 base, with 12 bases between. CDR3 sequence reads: CASSLKGIISYNEQFF. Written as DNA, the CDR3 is TGTGCCAGCAGCTTAAAGGGGATTATTTCCTACAATGAGCAGTTCTTC.

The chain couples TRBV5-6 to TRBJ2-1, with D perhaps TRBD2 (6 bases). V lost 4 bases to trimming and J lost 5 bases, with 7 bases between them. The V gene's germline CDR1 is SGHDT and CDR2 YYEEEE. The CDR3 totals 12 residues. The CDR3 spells CASSRLDNEQFF. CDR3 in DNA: TGTGCCAGCAGCCGACTAGACAATGAGCAGTTCTTC. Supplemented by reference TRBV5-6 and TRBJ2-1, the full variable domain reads DAGVTQSPTHLIKTRGQQVTLRCSPKSGHDTVSWYQQALGQGPQFIFQYYEEEERQRGNFPDRFSGHQFPNYSSELNVNALLLGDSALYLCASSRLDNEQFFGPGTRLTVL.

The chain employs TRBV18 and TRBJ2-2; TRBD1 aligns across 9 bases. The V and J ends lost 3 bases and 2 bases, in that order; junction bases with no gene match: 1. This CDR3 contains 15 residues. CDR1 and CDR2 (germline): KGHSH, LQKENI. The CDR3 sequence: CASSPDRGNTGELFF. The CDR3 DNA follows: TGTGCCAGCTCACCGGACAGGGGAAACACCGGGGAGCTGTTTTTT. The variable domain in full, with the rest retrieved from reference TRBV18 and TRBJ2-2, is NAGVMQNPRHLVRRRGQEARLRCSPMKGHSHVYWYRQLPEEGLKFMVYLQKENIIDESGMPKERFSAEFPKEGPSILRIQQVVRGDSAAYFCASSPDRGNTGELFFGEGSRLTVL.

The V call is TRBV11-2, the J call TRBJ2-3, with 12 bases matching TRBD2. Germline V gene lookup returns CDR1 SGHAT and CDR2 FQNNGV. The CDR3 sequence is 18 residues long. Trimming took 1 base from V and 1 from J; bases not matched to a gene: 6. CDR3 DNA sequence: TGTGCCAGCAGCTTAGGGCTAGCGGGGGGGCAGGGCACAGATACGCAGTATTTT. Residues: CASSLGLAGGQGTDTQYF.

The CDR3 coding sequence is TGTGCCAGTACCGACTCAGGGGGCCATCAGCCCCAGCATTTT. It translates to CASTDSGGHQPQHF. The chain combines TRBV19 with TRBJ1-5; 8 nucleotides agree with TRBD1. J gave up 5 bases and V 7 bases, and 7 bases lay outside the gene matches. The length of the CDR3 is 14 residues. Germline V gene sequence: CDR1 LNHDA, CDR2 SQIVND (reference sequence).

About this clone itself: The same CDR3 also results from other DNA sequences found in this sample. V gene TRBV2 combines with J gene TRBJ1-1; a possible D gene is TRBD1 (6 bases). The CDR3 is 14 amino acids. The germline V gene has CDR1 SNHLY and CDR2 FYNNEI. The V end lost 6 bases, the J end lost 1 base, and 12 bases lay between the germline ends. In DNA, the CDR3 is TGTGCCAGCAGCGAAAGGGGACAGAACACTGAAGCTTTCTTT. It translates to CASSERGQNTEAFF.